These 22 T cell receptor beta chains came from one sample sequenced in a study of beta chain features in type 1 diabetes. These receptors are not linked to any known antigen. Of the isolated RNA, all was reverse transcribed, and so the sequenced material was expressed TCRB transcripts. Measured with immunoSEQ multiplex PCR; TCRdb has only the in-frame clones, and not every one. The data show 140,000 to 150,000 clones, with about 13% seen just once and roughly 1.3% held by the top ten. Overall study findings and caveats: Shorter TCRB CDR3s, moderately but significantly so, were found in Type 1 diabetes patients in all four CD4+ subsets.

Sequencing input: central memory CD4+ T cells from blood. The receptors come from a man aged 18 to 35 with type 1 diabetes.

This chain connects TRBV7-2 to TRBJ2-1; no clear D gene. Trimming pared 2 bases from V and 0 bases from J, leaving 11 bases between. The CDR3 covers 16 residues. Per the germline V gene, CDR1 is SGHTA and CDR2 is FQGNSA. The DNA of the CDR3 is TGTGCCAGCAGCTTATCCGGCTCCTCCTCCTACAATGAGCAGTTCTTC. This codes for CASSLSGSSSYNEQFF.

J is TRBJ2-3 and V is TRBV7-8, with 7 bases aligning to TRBD1. CDR1 is SGHVS and CDR2 is FQNEAQ in the germline V gene. The CDR3 is 14 amino acids. Unmatched junction bases numbered 3, after V lost 5 bases and J lost 1 base. The CDR3 sequence is CASSLGQRTDTQYF. The CDR3 DNA follows: TGTGCCAGCAGCCTGGGACAGCGCACAGATACGCAGTATTTT.

Only a few counts were recorded for this clone. One end of the junction does not line up with germline, which may come from a read error. This chain connects TRBV7-7 to TRBJ2-2, with unresolved D. This CDR3 contains 13 residues. Germline values: CDR1 SSHAT, CDR2 FNYEAQ (reference sequence). In DNA, the CDR3 is TGTGCTAGCAGCTCCCAACACGGAGGGGAGCTGTTTTTT. Translation: CASSSQHGGELFF.

The V and J genes are TRBV7-9 and TRBJ2-3; maybe TRBD2 (5 bases). Deletions cut 1 base from V and 4 bases from J, with 15 bases between. From germline, CDR1 is SEHNR and CDR2 FQNEAQ (reference sequence). The CDR3 is made up of 16 amino acids. The CDR3 sequence is CASSLEARWTPDTQYF. DNA of the CDR3: TGTGCCAGCAGCTTAGAGGCCAGGTGGACTCCAGATACGCAGTATTTT.

The rearrangement links TRBV5-1 to TRBJ1-5; D is perhaps TRBD1 (5 bases). Germline V gene data show CDR1 as SGHRS and CDR2 as YFSETQ. The CDR3 contains 15 residues. V lost 0 bases to trimming and J lost 3 bases, with 10 bases between them. CDR3 protein: CASSLEGTANQPQHF. The CDR3 nucleotides are TGCGCCAGCAGCTTGGAGGGGACGGCCAATCAGCCCCAGCATTTT.

V usage is TRBV30 and J usage is TRBJ1-4, with D possibly being TRBD1 (6 bases). Trimming pared 0 bases from V and 7 bases from J, leaving 6 bases between. The CDR3 consists of 12 residues. The germline CDR1 and CDR2 sequences are GTSNPN and SVGIG (reference sequence). Here the CDR3 DNA reads TGTGCCTGGAGTGTACAGGGTGAAAAACTGTTTTTT. This encodes CAWSVQGEKLFF. Full variable domain (missing parts from reference TRBV30 and TRBJ1-4): SQTIHQWPATLVQPVGSPLSLECTVEGTSNPNLYWYRQAAGRGLQLLFYSVGIGQISSEVPQNLSASRPQDRQFILSSKKLLLSDSGFYLCAWSVQGEKLFFGSGTQLSVL.

This clone has more than one count but fewer than ten. J is TRBJ2-3 and V is TRBV7-9; TRBD2 aligns across 10 bases. V dropped 4 bases and J dropped 2; count of bases not matched to a gene: 9. The germline CDR1 and CDR2 sequences are SEHNR and FQNEAQ (reference sequence). The CDR3 contains 17 residues. For the CDR3, the DNA is TGTGCCAGCAGCTATTCTCTAGCGGGGGTAATCACAGATACGCAGTATTTT. Amino acids: CASSYSLAGVITDTQYF. Supplemented by reference TRBV7-9 and TRBJ2-3, the full variable domain reads DTGVSQNPRHKITKRGQNVTFRCDPISEHNRLYWYRQTLGQGPEFLTYFQNEAQLEKSRLLSDRFSAERPKGSFSTLEIQRTEQGDSAMYLCASSYSLAGVITDTQYFGPGTRLTVL.

This clone occurred a few times. J is TRBJ2-3 and V is TRBV6-5; D remains ambiguous. The CDR3 spans 13 residues. Germline-derived CDR1 and CDR2 are MNHEY and SVGAGI. Trimming removed 2 bases from V and 2 bases from J, with 5 bases in between. The CDR3 nucleotides are TGTGCCAGCAGTTACGTACTCACAGATACGCAGTATTTT. It specifies CASSYVLTDTQYF.

In this sample, this clone turned up a few times. V usage is TRBV5-4 and J usage is TRBJ2-7; 9 positions match TRBD1. Germline V gene sequence: CDR1 SGHNT, CDR2 YYREEE (reference sequence). After removal of 3 bases from V and 4 bases from J, the junction contained 5 bases not matched to a gene. The CDR3 is 14 amino acids. CDR3: CASSWGQGSYEQYF. CDR3 in DNA: TGTGCCAGCAGCTGGGGACAGGGATCGTACGAGCAGTACTTC.

This clone was seen more than once but under ten times. Possible read error: a much larger clone is one base away. This sample includes further DNA sequences coding for the same CDR3. The genes are TRBV18 and TRBJ1-2; D is possibly TRBD1 (6 bases). Deletions cut 3 bases from V and 3 bases from J, with 14 bases between. Germline loops: CDR1 KGHSH, CDR2 LQKENI. The CDR3 totals 15 residues. The CDR3 DNA reads as TGTGCCAGCTCACCCCCGCAGGGGCGCGACTATGGCTACACCTTC. As protein: CASSPPQGRDYGYTF.

This clone has more than one count but fewer than ten. The chain recombines TRBV7-3 with TRBJ1-1; D may be TRBD1 (5 bases). Looked up from germline, CDR1 is SGHTA and CDR2 is FQGTGA. Trimming left V 5 bases short and J 5 bases short, with 18 bases between. The CDR3 length is 15 residues. The CDR3 spells CASSPHGTAGTEAFF. CDR3 nucleotide sequence: TGTGCCAGCAGCCCGCATGGGACCGCGGGGACTGAAGCTTTCTTT. The variable domain in full, with the rest retrieved from reference TRBV7-3 and TRBJ1-1, is GAGVSQTPSNKVTEKGKYVELRCDPISGHTALYWYRQSLGQGPEFLIYFQGTGAADDSGLPNDRFFAVRPEGSVSTLKIQRTERGDSAVYLCASSPHGTAGTEAFFGQGTRLTVV.

This clone was recorded a few times. The rearrangement links TRBV4-2 to TRBJ2-7; D remains unclear. V was cut by 1 base and J by 0 bases, with 7 bases left in between. CDR3 length equals 14 residues. CDR1 and CDR2 (germline): LGHNA, YNFKEQ. CDR3 amino acids: CASSQGGNSYEQYF. In nucleotides, the CDR3 is TGTGCCAGCAGCCAAGGTGGAAACTCCTACGAGCAGTACTTC.

In its sample, this clone was seen a few times. The chain carries TRBV6-1 and TRBJ1-2; 8 bases fit TRBD1. V shed 2 bases, J shed 4 bases, and the junction held 6 bases outside the gene matches. CDR3 length equals 15 residues. CDR1 is MNHNS and CDR2 is SASEGT in the germline V gene. The CDR3 protein is CASSEFWTGTYGYTF. The CDR3 DNA reads as TGTGCCAGCAGTGAATTTTGGACAGGGACCTATGGCTACACCTTC.

The V gene is TRBV25-1, the J gene TRBJ1-1; tentative D call: TRBD1 (5 bases). Germline CDR1 is MGHDK and CDR2 is SYGVNS. V gave up 5 bases and J gave up 4 bases, with 8 bases separating them. CDR3 length: 12 residues. CDR3 coding DNA: TGTGCCAGCAGTCCGGGGCCCACTGAAGCTTTCTTT. This encodes CASSPGPTEAFF.

This clone has a count of ten or more. This sequence joins TRBV30 and TRBJ1-6, with D perhaps matching TRBD1 (5 bases). Germline CDR1 GTSNPN, CDR2 SVGIG (reference sequence). This CDR3 spans 14 amino acids. V dropped 0 bases and J dropped 5 bases, with 8 bases sitting between them. CDR3 residues: CAWSVMGDNSPLHF. The DNA for the CDR3 is TGTGCCTGGAGTGTAATGGGGGATAATTCACCCCTCCACTTT.

The CDR3 here is CSGGHATNEKLFF. DNA for the CDR3: TGCAGCGGGGGACATGCGACTAATGAAAAACTGTTTTTT. V usage is TRBV29-1 and J usage is TRBJ1-4; possible D gene TRBD1, 6 bases. CDR1 and CDR2 (germline): SQVTM, ANQGSEA. This CDR3 is built from 13 residues. V gave up 7 bases and J gave up 2 bases, with 11 bases separating them. The complete variable domain, with remaining parts taken from reference TRBV29-1 and TRBJ1-4, reads SAVISQKPSRDICQRGTSLTIQCQVDSQVTMMFWYRQQPGQSLTLIATANQGSEATYESGFVIDKFPISRPNLTFSTLTVSNMSPEDSSIYLCSGGHATNEKLFFGSGTQLSVL.

This clone appeared a few times. At the DNA level, this CDR3 is encoded by other sequences in the same sample as well. The chain joins TRBV20-1 to TRBJ2-7; D is uncertain. This CDR3 is built from 10 residues. Germline V gene lookup returns CDR1 DFQATT and CDR2 SNEGSKA (reference sequence). Trimming took off 5 bases at V and 7 bases at J, with 9 bases between the two ends. CDR3 bases: TGCAGTGCTGAGCGTGGAGAGCAGTACTTC. Residues: CSAERGEQYF.

This clone was observed a few times. The chain couples TRBV5-1 to TRBJ2-7; unclear D gene. This CDR3 has 13 amino acids. Germline V gene lookup returns CDR1 SGHRS and CDR2 YFSETQ. The germline V and J ends were trimmed by 4 bases and 4 bases, with 12 bases remaining between them. This CDR3 reads CASSGDNGYEQYF. CDR3 bases: TGCGCCAGCAGCGGGGATAACGGGTACGAGCAGTACTTC.

This clone was seen only a few times. The chain carries TRBV6-1 and TRBJ2-3, with D possibly TRBD2 on 6 matching bases. The CDR3 is 15 residues long. Trimming removed 2 bases at V and 5 bases at J, with 14 bases between. Looked up from germline, CDR1 is MNHNS and CDR2 is SASEGT. CDR3 residues: CASSEQSWEVDTQYF. The CDR3 DNA is TGTGCCAGCAGTGAACAGAGCTGGGAGGTAGATACGCAGTATTTT.

This clone has just a few counts. The rearrangement links TRBV27 to TRBJ2-3; 9 positions match TRBD2. J gave up 2 bases and V 5 bases, and 11 bases lay outside the gene matches. The CDR3 has 17 residues. Germline values: CDR1 MNHEY, CDR2 SMNVEV (reference sequence). The CDR3 sequence: CASSPNQAGGPTDTQYF. The DNA of the CDR3 is TGTGCCAGCAGTCCTAACCAAGCGGGGGGACCCACAGATACGCAGTATTTT.

The chain couples TRBV7-9 to TRBJ1-1; tentatively, D is TRBD1 (5 bases). Germline lookup yields CDR1 SEHNR and CDR2 FQNEAQ (reference sequence). CDR3 length: 16 amino acids. V was shortened by 5 bases and J by 5 bases, with 21 bases between the two germline ends. The CDR3, as DNA: TGTGCCAGCAGCCCCTCACTGGGAGGTCGGGGGACTGAAGCTTTCTTT. It is translated as CASSPSLGGRGTEAFF.

This clone was seen only a few times. The chain combines TRBV5-1 with TRBJ2-5; D might be TRBD1 (5 bases). CDR1 and CDR2 (germline): SGHRS, YFSETQ. V lost 1 base and J lost 5, with 9 bases in between. This CDR3 spans 13 amino acids. CDR3 amino acids: CASSLRQLETQYF. The CDR3 DNA sequence: TGCGCCAGCAGCTTGAGACAGTTGGAGACCCAGTACTTC.